This TCR beta chain stems from a study of shared clonotypes between healthy human individuals. Broader study findings: As a rule, naive subsets had a larger estimated richness than memory subsets.

In the original analysis: Sequence data from immunoSEQ were junction-only and lacked quality scores; consequently, filtering differed. The data were produced by immunoSEQ multiplex PCR, yet TCRdb's version contains in-frame clones alone and is incomplete. D and trimming come from the DNA, and the V and J calls and clone size come from that table. This table has about 700,000 clones, 92% appearing once. Details on this clone: Its antigen is not known.

V gave up 8 bases and J gave up 8 bases; unmatched junction bases: 10. The CDR3 extends over 14 amino acids. CDR1 is MNHNS and CDR2 is SASEGT in the germline V gene. Terminally differentiated effector memory CD45RA+ cells were excluded by CCR7 positive selection of CD45RO-negative cells. The TCR originated in a man aged 30 to 39 in good health. The chain joins TRBV6-1 to TRBJ2-1; the match to TRBD1 covers 9 bases. The specimen was naive CD8+ T cells sorted from blood. This CDR3 is CASWDREYSHEQFF. The CDR3 DNA reads TGTGCCAGCTGGGACAGGGAGTATAGCCATGAGCAGTTCTTC.